This paragraph covers one T cell receptor (beta chain) sequence. Its specificity is not known. This sample was included in a study of T-cell memory formation after mild COVID-19. Broader study findings: Second-wave clones peaking on day 37 lacked confirmed SARS-CoV-2 specificity. Shrinking CD4+ clones resided mostly in CM and EM, and CD8+ ones in EMRA.

Using its own MiXCR run on the 5' RACE reads, TCRdb lists one record per CDR3 protein. This sample carries about 620,000 distinct CDR3 sequences, under 20% of them seen once, and the ten largest clones take approximately 12%. Trimming shortened V by 1 base and J by 4 bases, and 12 bases separated the two germline ends. Germline loops: CDR1 MNHEY, CDR2 SMNVEV (reference sequence). The CDR3 has 15 amino acids. This sequence originates from an adult woman who had mild COVID-19 (a few samples of this study predate the infection). Cell type and time point are not known. The sequenced sample was PBMCs or a T cell subset sorted from them (not recorded which). V usage is TRBV27 and J usage is TRBJ2-3; TRBD1 might be the D (5 bases). CDR3 region: CASSLYLGVADTQYF. As DNA, the CDR3 is TGTGCCAGCAGTTTATATCTAGGGGTGGCAGATACGCAGTATTTT.